This entry is about one T cell receptor (beta chain). Then a second PCR, running roughly 7 to 11 cycles, was carried out with a sample-barcoded 5' primer and a J-beta primer mix. TCRdb recomputed calls from the 5' RACE reads with MiXCR, one row per CDR3 protein. The data show about a million distinct CDR3 sequences, roughly two fifths seen once. The data originate from a study of blood T cells in healthy people across ages. CDR1 is PRHDT, CDR2 FYEKMQ, per germline (reference sequence). The CDR3 covers 18 residues. J lost 0 bases, V lost 0 bases, and 6 bases had no gene match. The receptor's source is a man aged 18 to 35 in good health. The sequenced sample consisted of blood. This chain joins TRBV13 and TRBJ2-3; 10 bases are shared with TRBD2. The CDR3 here is CASSLGASGGRSTDTQYF. The DNA for the CDR3 is TGTGCCAGCAGCTTAGGCGCTAGCGGGGGCCGTAGCACAGATACGCAGTATTTT.